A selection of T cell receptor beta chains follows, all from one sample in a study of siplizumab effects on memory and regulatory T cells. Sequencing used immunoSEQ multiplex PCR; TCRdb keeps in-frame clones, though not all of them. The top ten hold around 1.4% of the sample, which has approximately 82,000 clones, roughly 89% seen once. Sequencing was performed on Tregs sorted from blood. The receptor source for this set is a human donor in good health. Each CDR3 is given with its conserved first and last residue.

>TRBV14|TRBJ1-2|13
CASSSGLGYGYTF
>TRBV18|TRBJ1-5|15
CASSPSQSSNQPQHF
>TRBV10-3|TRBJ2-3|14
CAMGKDQPTDTQYF
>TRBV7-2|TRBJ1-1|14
CASSSRGGNTEAFF
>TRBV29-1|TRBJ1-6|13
CSAKGMGNSPLHF
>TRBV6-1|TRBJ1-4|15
CASSEAQGWNEKLFF
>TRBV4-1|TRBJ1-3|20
CASSQGTAHSPQSSGNTIYF
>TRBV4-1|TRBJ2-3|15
CASSQEEDQRDTQYF
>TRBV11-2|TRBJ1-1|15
CASSLGQLMNTEAFF
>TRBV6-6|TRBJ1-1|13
CASSSPPGTEAFF
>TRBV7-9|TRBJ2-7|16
CASSSNRDRLNYEQYF
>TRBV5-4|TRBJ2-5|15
CASSYGTGGVETQYF
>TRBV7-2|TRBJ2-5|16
CASSSPWGGAKETQYF
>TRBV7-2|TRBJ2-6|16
CASSLVAGAGANVLTF
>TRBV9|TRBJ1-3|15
CASSARTGFGNTIYF
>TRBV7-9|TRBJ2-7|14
CASSLGQGSHEQYF
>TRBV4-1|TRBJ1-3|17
CASSHAWDQTSGNTIYF
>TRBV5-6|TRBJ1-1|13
CASSIRDRLEAFF
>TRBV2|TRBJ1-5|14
CASSRTVSNQPQHF
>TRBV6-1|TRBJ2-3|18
CASSEVRGGTPSTDTQYF
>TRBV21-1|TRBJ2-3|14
CASRAHAITDTQYF
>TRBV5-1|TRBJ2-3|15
CASSLPTESTDTQYF
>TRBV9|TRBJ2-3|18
CASSVATRTGGATDTQYF
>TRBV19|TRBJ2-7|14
CASSQGSPPYEQYF
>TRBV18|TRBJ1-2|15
CASSPGGAGYFGYTF
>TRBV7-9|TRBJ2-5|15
CASSLQRGGRETQYF
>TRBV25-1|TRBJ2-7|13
CASSGTGRIEQYF
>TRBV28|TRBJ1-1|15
CASSRRRDANTEAFF
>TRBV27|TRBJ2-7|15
CASSLEWGAPYEQYF
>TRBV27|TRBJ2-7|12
CASSVTGTEQYF
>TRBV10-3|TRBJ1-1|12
CAISQGGTEAFF
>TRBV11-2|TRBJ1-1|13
CASSPRLDTEAFF
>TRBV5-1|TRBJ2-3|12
CASSLSGDTQYF
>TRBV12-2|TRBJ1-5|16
CASRLGGDRDAQPQHF
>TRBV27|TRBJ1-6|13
CASSWGGSAPLHF
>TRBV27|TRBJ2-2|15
CASTLRGPGSGELFF
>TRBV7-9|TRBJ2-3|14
CAGTLTGRPDTQYF
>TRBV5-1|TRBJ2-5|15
CASSLLVNSQETQYF
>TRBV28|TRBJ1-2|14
CASTGASPNYGYTF
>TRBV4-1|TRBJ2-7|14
CASSPQVRAYEQYF
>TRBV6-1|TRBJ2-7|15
CASKPGQGAVYEQYF
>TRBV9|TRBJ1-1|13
CASSVRENTEAFF
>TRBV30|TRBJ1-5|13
CAWSKSSNQPQHF
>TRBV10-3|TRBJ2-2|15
CASGTSGYETGELFF
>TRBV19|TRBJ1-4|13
CASTSRYNEKLFF
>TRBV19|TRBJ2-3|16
CASSAGRLAGSSAQYF
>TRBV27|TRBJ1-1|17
CASSPFGQVWGYTEAFF
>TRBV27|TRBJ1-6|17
CASSFIEAFGGNSPLHF